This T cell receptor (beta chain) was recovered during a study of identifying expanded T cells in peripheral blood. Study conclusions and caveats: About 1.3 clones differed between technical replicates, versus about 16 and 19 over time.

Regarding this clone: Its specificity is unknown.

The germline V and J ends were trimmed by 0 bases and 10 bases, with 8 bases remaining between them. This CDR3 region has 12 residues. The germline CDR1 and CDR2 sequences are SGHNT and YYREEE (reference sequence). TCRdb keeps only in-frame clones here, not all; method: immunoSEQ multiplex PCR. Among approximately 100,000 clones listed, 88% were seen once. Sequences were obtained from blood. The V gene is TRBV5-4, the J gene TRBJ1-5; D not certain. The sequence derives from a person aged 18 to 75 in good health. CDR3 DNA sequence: TGTGCCAGCAGCTTGGATGGAGGCCCCCAGCATTTT. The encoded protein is CASSLDGGPQHF.